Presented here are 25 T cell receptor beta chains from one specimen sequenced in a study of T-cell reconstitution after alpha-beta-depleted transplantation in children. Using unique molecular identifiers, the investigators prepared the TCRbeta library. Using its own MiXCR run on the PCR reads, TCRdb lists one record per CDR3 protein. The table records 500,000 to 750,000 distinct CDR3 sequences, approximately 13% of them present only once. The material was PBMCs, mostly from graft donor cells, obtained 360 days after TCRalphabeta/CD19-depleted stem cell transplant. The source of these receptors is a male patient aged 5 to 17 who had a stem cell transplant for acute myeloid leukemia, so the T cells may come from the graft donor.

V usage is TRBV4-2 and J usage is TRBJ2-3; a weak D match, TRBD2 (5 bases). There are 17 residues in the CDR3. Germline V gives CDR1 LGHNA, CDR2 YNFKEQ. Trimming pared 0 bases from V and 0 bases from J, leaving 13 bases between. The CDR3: CASSQDQREISTDTQYF. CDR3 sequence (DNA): TGTGCCAGCAGCCAAGATCAGAGGGAAATTAGCACAGATACGCAGTATTTT.

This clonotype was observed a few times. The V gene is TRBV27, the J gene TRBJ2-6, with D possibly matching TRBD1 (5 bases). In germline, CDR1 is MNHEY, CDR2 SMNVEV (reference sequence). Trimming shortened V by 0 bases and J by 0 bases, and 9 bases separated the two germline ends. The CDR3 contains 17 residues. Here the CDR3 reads CASSLSTVTSGANVLTF. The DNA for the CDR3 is TGTGCCAGCAGTTTATCGACAGTTACCTCTGGGGCCAACGTCCTGACTTTC.

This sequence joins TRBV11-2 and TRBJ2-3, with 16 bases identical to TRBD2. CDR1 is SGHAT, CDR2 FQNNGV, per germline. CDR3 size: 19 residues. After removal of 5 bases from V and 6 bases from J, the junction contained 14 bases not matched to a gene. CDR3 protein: CASSQRGLAGGLGVDTQYF. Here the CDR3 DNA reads TGTGCCAGCAGCCAAAGGGGACTAGCGGGAGGGCTGGGGGTGGATACGCAGTATTTT. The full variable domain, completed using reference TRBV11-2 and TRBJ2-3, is EAGVAQSPRYKIIEKRQSVAFWCNPISGHATLYWYQQILGQGPKLLIQFQNNGVVDDSQLPKDRFSAERLKGVDSTLKIQPAKLEDSAVYLCASSQRGLAGGLGVDTQYFGPGTRLTVL.

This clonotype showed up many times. CDR3 sequence reads: CARGGADTQYF. The CDR3 DNA reads as TGCGCCAGGGGGGGCGCAGATACGCAGTATTTT. The V gene is TRBV4-3, the J gene TRBJ2-3; tentatively, D is TRBD1 or TRBD2 (6 bases each). Germline-derived CDR1 and CDR2 are LGHNA and YSLEER. Deletions cut 9 bases from V and 4 bases from J, with 8 bases between. The CDR3 runs 11 residues.

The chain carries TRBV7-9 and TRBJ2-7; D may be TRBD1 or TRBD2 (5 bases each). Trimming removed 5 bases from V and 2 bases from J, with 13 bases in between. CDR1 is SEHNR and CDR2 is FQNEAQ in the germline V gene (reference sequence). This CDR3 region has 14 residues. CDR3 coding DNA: TGTGCCAGCAGCGCCCGGGACGGAACCTACGAGCAGTACTTC. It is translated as CASSARDGTYEQYF.

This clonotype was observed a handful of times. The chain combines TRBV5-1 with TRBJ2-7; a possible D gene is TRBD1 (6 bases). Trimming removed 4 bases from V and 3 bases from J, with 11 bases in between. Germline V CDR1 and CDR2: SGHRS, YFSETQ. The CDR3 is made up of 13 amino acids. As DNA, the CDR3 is TGCGCCAGCAGCGGACAGTTCAGCTACGAGCAGTACTTC. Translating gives CASSGQFSYEQYF.

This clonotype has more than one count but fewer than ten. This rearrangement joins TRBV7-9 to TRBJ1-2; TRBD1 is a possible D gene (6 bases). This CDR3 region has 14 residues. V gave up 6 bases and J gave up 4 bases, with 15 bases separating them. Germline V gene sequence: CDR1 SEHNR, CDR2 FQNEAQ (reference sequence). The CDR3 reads CASSTIQGTYGYTF. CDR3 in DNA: TGTGCCAGCAGTACAATCCAGGGGACCTATGGCTACACCTTC.

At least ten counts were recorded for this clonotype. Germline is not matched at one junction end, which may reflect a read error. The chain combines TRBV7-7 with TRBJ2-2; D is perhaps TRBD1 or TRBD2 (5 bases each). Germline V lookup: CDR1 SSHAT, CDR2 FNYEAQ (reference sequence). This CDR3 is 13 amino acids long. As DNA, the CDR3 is TGTGCTAGCAGCCCGGGACCCACCGGGGAGCTGTTTTTT. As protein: CASSPGPTGELFF.

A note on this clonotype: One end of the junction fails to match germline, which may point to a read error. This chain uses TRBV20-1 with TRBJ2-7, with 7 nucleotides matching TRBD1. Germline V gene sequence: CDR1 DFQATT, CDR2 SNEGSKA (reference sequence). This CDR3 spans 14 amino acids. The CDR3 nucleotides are TGCAGTGCTAGAGGGTGGGGACAGATTTACGCGCAGTACTTC. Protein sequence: CSARGWGQIYAQYF.

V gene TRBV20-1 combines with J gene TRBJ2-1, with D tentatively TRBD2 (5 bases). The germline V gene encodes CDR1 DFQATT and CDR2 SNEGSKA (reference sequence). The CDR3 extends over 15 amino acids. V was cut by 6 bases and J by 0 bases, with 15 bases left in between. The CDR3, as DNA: TGCAGTGCCCCCCCCTTGACTATCTCCTACAATGAGCAGTTCTTC. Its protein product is CSAPPLTISYNEQFF.

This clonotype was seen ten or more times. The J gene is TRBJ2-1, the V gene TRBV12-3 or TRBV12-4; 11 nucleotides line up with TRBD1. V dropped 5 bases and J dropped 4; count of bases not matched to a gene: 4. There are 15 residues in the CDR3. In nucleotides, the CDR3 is TGTGCCAGCAGTATCGGGACAGGGGGTTACAATGAGCAGTTCTTC. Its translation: CASSIGTGGYNEQFF.

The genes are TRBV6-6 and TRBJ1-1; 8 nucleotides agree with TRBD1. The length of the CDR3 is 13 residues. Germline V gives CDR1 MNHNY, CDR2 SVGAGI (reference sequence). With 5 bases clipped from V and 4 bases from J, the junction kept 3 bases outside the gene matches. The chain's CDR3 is CASSRQGITEAFF. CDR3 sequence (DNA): TGTGCCAGCAGTCGACAGGGGATCACTGAAGCTTTCTTT.

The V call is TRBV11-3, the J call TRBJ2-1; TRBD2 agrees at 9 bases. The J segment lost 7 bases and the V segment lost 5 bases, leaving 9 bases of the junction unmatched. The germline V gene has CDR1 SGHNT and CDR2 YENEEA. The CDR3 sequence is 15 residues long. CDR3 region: CASSQVAGAGNEQFF. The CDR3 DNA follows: TGTGCCAGCAGCCAAGTAGCGGGAGCTGGAAATGAGCAGTTCTTC.

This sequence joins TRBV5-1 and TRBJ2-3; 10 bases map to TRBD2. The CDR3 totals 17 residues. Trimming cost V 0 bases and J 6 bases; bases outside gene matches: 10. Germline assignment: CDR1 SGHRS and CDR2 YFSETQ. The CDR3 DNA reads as TGCGCCAGCAGCTTGGGTCCCCCTAGCGGGGGAGGGGATACGCAGTATTTT. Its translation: CASSLGPPSGGGDTQYF.

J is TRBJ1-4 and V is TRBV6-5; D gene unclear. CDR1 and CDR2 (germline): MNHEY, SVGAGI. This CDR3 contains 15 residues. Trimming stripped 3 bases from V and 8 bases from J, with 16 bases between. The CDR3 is CASSYVEDLGEKLFF. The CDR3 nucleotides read TGTGCCAGCAGTTATGTGGAGGATCTAGGGGAAAAACTGTTTTTT.

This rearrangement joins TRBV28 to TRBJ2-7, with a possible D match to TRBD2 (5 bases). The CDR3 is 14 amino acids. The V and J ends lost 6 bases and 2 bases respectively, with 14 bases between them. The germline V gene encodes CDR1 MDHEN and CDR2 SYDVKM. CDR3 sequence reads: CASSSTPGTYEQYF. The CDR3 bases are TGTGCCAGCAGCTCTACACCGGGGACCTACGAGCAGTACTTC.

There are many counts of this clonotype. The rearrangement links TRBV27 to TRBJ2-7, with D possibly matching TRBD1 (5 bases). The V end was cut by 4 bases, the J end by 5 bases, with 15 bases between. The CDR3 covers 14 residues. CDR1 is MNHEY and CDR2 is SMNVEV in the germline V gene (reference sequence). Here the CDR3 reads CASSSRAPRDEQYF. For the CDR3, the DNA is TGTGCCAGCAGTTCCAGGGCCCCCCGGGACGAGCAGTACTTC.

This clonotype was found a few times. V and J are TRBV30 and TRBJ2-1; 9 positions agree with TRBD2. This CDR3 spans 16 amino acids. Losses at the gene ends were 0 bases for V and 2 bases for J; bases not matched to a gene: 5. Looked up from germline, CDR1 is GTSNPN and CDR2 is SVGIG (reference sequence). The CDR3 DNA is TGTGCCTGGAGTGTACCCCTAGCGGGGACCTACAATGAGCAGTTCTTC. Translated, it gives CAWSVPLAGTYNEQFF. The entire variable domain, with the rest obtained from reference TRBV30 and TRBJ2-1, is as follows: SQTIHQWPATLVQPVGSPLSLECTVEGTSNPNLYWYRQAAGRGLQLLFYSVGIGQISSEVPQNLSASRPQDRQFILSSKKLLLSDSGFYLCAWSVPLAGTYNEQFFGPGTRLTVL.

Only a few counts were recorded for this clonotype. The CDR3: CASSLLLAGVSANEQFF. CDR3 sequence (DNA): TGTGCCAGCAGCTTACTGTTAGCGGGAGTATCGGCGAATGAGCAGTTCTTC. The chain is built from TRBV7-9 and TRBJ2-1, with 9 bases matching TRBD2. This CDR3 is 17 amino acids long. Germline CDR1 SEHNR, CDR2 FQNEAQ (reference sequence). V was clipped by 2 bases and J by 7 bases; unmatched bases: 12.

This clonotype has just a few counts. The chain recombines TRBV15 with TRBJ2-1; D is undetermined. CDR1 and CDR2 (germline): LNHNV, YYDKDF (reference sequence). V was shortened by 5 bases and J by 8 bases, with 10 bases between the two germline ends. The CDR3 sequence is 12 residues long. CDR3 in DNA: TGTGCCACCAGCCCCGTCGCGGATGAGCAGTTCTTC. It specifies CATSPVADEQFF.

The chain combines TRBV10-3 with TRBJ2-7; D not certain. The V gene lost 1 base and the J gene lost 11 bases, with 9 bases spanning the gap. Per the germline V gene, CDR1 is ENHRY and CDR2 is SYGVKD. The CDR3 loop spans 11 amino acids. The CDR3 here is CAISEFPSKYF. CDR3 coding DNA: TGTGCCATCAGTGAGTTCCCGAGCAAGTACTTC.

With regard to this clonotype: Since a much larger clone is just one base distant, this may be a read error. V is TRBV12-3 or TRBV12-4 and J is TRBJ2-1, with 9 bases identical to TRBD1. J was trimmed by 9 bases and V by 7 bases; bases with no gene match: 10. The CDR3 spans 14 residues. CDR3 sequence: CASTPRQGGTEQFF. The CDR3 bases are TGTGCCAGCACTCCCAGACAGGGGGGGACTGAGCAGTTCTTC.

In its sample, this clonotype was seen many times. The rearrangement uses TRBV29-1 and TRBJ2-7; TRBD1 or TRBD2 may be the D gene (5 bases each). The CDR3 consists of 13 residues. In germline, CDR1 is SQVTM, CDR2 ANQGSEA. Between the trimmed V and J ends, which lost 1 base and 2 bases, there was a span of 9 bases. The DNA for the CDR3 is TGCAGCGTTGAAGGTCGGGGACCCTACGAGCAGTACTTC. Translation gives CSVEGRGPYEQYF.

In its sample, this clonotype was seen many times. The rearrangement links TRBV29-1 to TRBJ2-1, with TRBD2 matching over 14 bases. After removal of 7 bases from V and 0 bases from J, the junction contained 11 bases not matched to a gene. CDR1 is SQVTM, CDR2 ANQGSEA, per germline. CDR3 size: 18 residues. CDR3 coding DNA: TGCAGCGCCCGACTAGCGGGAGGGCCTAGGAGCTCCTACAATGAGCAGTTCTTC. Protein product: CSARLAGGPRSSYNEQFF.

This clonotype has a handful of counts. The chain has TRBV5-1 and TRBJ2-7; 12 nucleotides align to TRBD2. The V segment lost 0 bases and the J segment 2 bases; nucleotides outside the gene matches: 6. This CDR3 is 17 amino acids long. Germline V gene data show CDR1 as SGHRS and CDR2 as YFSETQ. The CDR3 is CASSLERLAGEPYEQYF. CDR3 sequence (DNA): TGCGCCAGCAGCTTGGAGCGACTAGCGGGAGAGCCCTACGAGCAGTACTTC.